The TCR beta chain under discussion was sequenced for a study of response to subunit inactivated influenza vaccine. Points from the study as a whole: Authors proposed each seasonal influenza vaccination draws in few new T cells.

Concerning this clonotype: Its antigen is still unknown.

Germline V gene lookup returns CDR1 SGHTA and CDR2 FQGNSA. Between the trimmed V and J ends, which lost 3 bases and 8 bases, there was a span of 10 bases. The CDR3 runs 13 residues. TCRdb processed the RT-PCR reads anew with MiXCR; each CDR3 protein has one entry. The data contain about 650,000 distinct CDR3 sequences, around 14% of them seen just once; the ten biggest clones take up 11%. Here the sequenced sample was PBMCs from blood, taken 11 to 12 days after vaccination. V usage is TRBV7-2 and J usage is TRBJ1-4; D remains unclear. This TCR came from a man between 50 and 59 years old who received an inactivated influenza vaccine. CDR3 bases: TGTGCCAGCAGCTTTGGGCACCGAGAAAAACTGTTTTTT. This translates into CASSFGHREKLFF.